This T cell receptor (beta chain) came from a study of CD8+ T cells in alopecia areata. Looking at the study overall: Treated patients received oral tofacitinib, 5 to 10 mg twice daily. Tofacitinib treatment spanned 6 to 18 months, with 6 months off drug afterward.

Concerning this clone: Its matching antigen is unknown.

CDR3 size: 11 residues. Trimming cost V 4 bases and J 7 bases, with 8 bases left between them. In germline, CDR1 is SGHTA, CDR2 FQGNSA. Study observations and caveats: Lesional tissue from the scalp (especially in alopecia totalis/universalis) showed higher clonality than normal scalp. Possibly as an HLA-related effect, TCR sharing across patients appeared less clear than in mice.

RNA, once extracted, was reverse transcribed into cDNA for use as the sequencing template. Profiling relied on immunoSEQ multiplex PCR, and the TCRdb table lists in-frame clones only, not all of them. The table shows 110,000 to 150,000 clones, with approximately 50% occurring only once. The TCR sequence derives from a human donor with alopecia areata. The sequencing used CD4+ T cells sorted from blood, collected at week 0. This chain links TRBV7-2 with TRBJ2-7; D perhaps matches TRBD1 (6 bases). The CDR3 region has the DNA TGTGCCAGCAGCTCGGGACAAGAGCAGTACTTC. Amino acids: CASSSGQEQYF.